One and the same sample provided the 19 T cell receptor beta chains below, sequenced in a study of T cell repertoires in cytomegalovirus infection. Their target antigens are unknown. MiXCR, applied by TCRdb to the reads, yields one record per CDR3 protein. Of fewer than 150,000 distinct CDR3 sequences listed, under 35% are singletons. The sequencing here drew on CD8+ T cells from cultured PBMCs, taken from culture after CMV antigen stimulation. These receptors were collected from a human donor in good health (CMV status not recorded). Some clones in this sample may be carry-over from other donors' samples.

This clonotype came up a few times. The chain joins TRBV20-1 to TRBJ1-4; D unclear. The V and J ends lost 0 bases and 4 bases respectively, with 15 bases between them. Germline values: CDR1 DFQATT, CDR2 SNEGSKA (reference sequence). This CDR3 has 16 residues. In nucleotides, the CDR3 is TGCAGTGCTAGAGATCTTTTCGGACGCAGTAATGAAAAACTGTTTTTT. This sequence encodes CSARDLFGRSNEKLFF.

The chain has TRBV2 and TRBJ2-1, with D tentatively TRBD1 (5 bases). This CDR3 contains 14 residues. Looked up from germline, CDR1 is SNHLY and CDR2 is FYNNEI. With 6 bases removed from V and 7 bases from J, the gap between germline ends came to 16 bases. The CDR3 spells CASRKGREKNEQFF. The DNA for the CDR3 is TGTGCCAGCAGGAAGGGCAGGGAAAAAAATGAGCAGTTCTTC.

The chain is built from TRBV2 and TRBJ1-5; maybe TRBD1 (6 bases). Per germline, CDR1 SNHLY and CDR2 FYNNEI. The CDR3 totals 15 residues. Trimming took 6 bases from V and 1 from J, leaving 13 bases between them. The CDR3 nucleotides read TGTGCCAGCAGAGCAGGGGTAACAAGCAATCAGCCCCAGCATTTT. Its translation: CASRAGVTSNQPQHF.

The chain links TRBV9 to TRBJ2-3, with 7 bases that match TRBD1. Germline-derived CDR1 and CDR2 are SGDLS and YYNGEE. This CDR3 is built from 15 residues. V trimming: 5 bases; J trimming: 6 bases; junction bases outside the gene matches: 12. CDR3 DNA sequence: TGTGCCAGCAGTCTTGGACAGGACAATACGGATACGCAGTATTTT. Its protein product is CASSLGQDNTDTQYF.

With respect to this clonotype: This may be a read error: a much more frequent sequence differs by one nucleotide. V and J are TRBV12-3 or TRBV12-4 and TRBJ2-7; weak D call: TRBD2 (6 bases). The V end lost 4 bases, the J end lost 0 bases, and 19 bases lay between the germline ends. This CDR3 region has 17 residues. This chain's CDR3 is CASSSSTGVKHSYEQYF. As DNA, the CDR3 is TGTGCCAGCAGTTCGTCCACGGGGGTCAAACACTCCTACGAGCAGTACTTC.

The table lists this clonotype with a few counts. V and J are TRBV25-1 and TRBJ2-3, with D possibly being TRBD2 (6 bases). Germline assignment: CDR1 MGHDK and CDR2 SYGVNS. This CDR3 has 17 residues. The V end lost 0 bases, the J end lost 4 bases, and 17 bases lay between the germline ends. The CDR3 loop is CASSEYFLASGSDTQYF. DNA of the CDR3: TGTGCCAGCAGTGAATATTTCCTAGCGAGCGGGTCAGATACGCAGTATTTT.

The chain links TRBV10-3 to TRBJ1-2; D unclear. CDR1 and CDR2 (germline): ENHRY, SYGVKD. This CDR3 is 16 amino acids long. The V gene lost 2 bases and the J gene lost 0 bases, with 13 bases spanning the gap. In nucleotides, the CDR3 is TGTGCCATCAGTGAGACCTGGAGCGTCCCTAACTATGGCTACACCTTC. It translates to CAISETWSVPNYGYTF.

This clonotype appeared many times. The chain couples TRBV6-1 to TRBJ1-1; unclear D gene. V shed 5 bases and J shed 3 bases, with 13 bases lying between them. Germline lookup yields CDR1 MNHNS and CDR2 SASEGT. The CDR3 spans 14 residues. In DNA form, the CDR3 reads TGTGCCAGCAGTCCGCCGGGCGGATACACTGAAGCTTTCTTT. Translating it yields CASSPPGGYTEAFF.

The gene calls are TRBV6-6 and TRBJ1-5; 9 bases line up with TRBD1. This CDR3 has 17 residues. Germline V gene data show CDR1 as MNHNY and CDR2 as SVGAGI (reference sequence). J gave up 1 base and V 0 bases, and 4 bases lay outside the gene matches. CDR3 residues: CASSYSAGTGSNQPQHF. In DNA form, the CDR3 reads TGTGCCAGCAGTTACTCAGCCGGGACAGGGAGCAATCAGCCCCAGCATTTT.

V and J are TRBV6-6 and TRBJ2-7; 8 nucleotides align to TRBD2. Per germline, CDR1 MNHNY and CDR2 SVGAGI (reference sequence). The length of the CDR3 is 15 residues. V lost 8 bases and J lost 0; bases outside the gene matches: 9. CDR3 region: CASRSKRGISYEQYF. The CDR3, as DNA: TGTGCCAGCCGTAGTAAGCGGGGGATCTCCTACGAGCAGTACTTC.

This chain links TRBV4-1 with TRBJ2-7; 9 positions match TRBD2. Germline loops: CDR1 MGHRA, CDR2 YSYEKL. The CDR3 totals 17 residues. V shed 1 base and J 2 bases; nucleotides not matched to a gene: 9. CDR3 loop: CASSQAPGRGGPYEQYF. CDR3 nucleotides: TGCGCCAGCAGCCAAGCTCCCGGGCGGGGGGGCCCCTACGAGCAGTACTTC.

The chain carries TRBV11-1 and TRBJ2-4, with 8 nucleotides matching TRBD1. The CDR3 length is 16 residues. Germline CDR1 and CDR2: SGHAT and FQDESV (reference sequence). The junction had 10 bases not matched to a gene; V was cut back by 1 base and J by 8 bases. The CDR3 DNA follows: TGTGCCAGCAGCTTAGGGGGACAGGTCCCTGCGGACATTCAGTACTTC. It codes for CASSLGGQVPADIQYF.

The genes are TRBV7-6 and TRBJ1-4; 9 bases align to TRBD1. CDR1 and CDR2 from the germline V gene are SGHVS and FNYEAQ. V shed 5 bases, J shed 6 bases, and the junction held 7 bases outside the gene matches. The CDR3 has 15 residues. The chain's CDR3 is CASSGETGGYEKLFF. Written as DNA, the CDR3 is TGTGCCAGCAGCGGTGAAACAGGGGGCTATGAAAAACTGTTTTTT.

This clonotype was seen ten or more times. This sequence joins TRBV7-2 and TRBJ2-7; 12 bases align to TRBD1. Germline V CDR1 and CDR2: SGHTA, FQGNSA. The CDR3 is made up of 14 amino acids. The V gene end was trimmed by 5 bases and the J gene end by 6 bases; junction bases not matched to a gene: 5. This CDR3 is CASSSRDRGREQYF. In DNA, the CDR3 is TGTGCCAGCAGCAGCCGGGACAGGGGGCGCGAGCAGTACTTC.

This clonotype was detected a few times. The chain links TRBV7-6 to TRBJ2-1; 7 positions match TRBD2. Germline V gives CDR1 SGHVS, CDR2 FNYEAQ. The trim removed 6 bases at V and 9 bases at J, leaving 5 bases unmatched. CDR3 size: 12 residues. The CDR3 here is CASSPGGSEQFF. The CDR3 nucleotides are TGTGCCAGCAGTCCCGGGGGGAGTGAGCAGTTCTTC.

This clonotype has a handful of counts. The rearrangement links TRBV28 to TRBJ2-7; D is uncertain. Trimming cost V 3 bases and J 1 base, with 10 bases left between them. The CDR3 has 14 residues. Germline V gene lookup returns CDR1 MDHEN and CDR2 SYDVKM. The CDR3, as DNA: TGTGCCAGCAGTTTTGTCGCCCTATCCTACGAGCAGTACTTC. Protein sequence: CASSFVALSYEQYF. Combining the CDR3 with reference TRBV28 and TRBJ2-7 gives the whole variable domain DVKVTQSSRYLVKRTGEKVFLECVQDMDHENMFWYRQDPGLGLRLIYFSYDVKMKEKGDIPEGYSVSREKKERFSLILESASTNQTSMYLCASSFVALSYEQYFGPGTRLTVT.

This clonotype was found a few times. In DNA, the CDR3 is TGTGCCAGCAGCCGACCTAGACCGTCGAACACTGAAGCTTTCTTT. Protein: CASSRPRPSNTEAFF. This chain uses TRBV7-9 with TRBJ1-1, with D uncertain. The CDR3 runs to 15 residues. Trimming shortened V by 5 bases and J by 1 base, and 14 bases separated the two germline ends. CDR1 SEHNR and CDR2 FQNEAQ come from the germline V gene (reference sequence).

This clonotype has just a few counts. The chain employs TRBV11-3 and TRBJ2-2; D remains ambiguous. Per the germline V gene, CDR1 is SGHNT and CDR2 is YENEEA. V dropped 7 bases and J dropped 6 bases, with 15 bases sitting between them. The length of the CDR3 is 14 residues. The DNA for the CDR3 is TGTGCCAGCACCATGGGTTACGGGTCCGGGGAGCTGTTTTTT. The encoded protein is CASTMGYGSGELFF.

The rearrangement links TRBV7-9 to TRBJ2-7; the D is unclear. The CDR3 sequence is 14 residues long. CDR1 is SEHNR and CDR2 is FQNEAQ in the germline V gene (reference sequence). Between the trimmed V and J ends, which lost 0 bases and 6 bases, there was a span of 12 bases. CDR3 coding DNA: TGTGCCAGCAGCTTAGCAAACAATTTGGGCGAGCAGTACTTC. Its protein is CASSLANNLGEQYF.